This T cell receptor (beta chain) comes out of a study of T cell repertoires in cytomegalovirus infection. About the research overall: Based on public TCR beta signatures, there were indications of CMV infection and of a matching HLA type. Regarding the study as a whole: CMV-specific HLA-C-restricted TCR beta clonotypes dominated the ex vivo response.

This clonotype was seen a handful of times. Its antigen is still unknown. An end of the junction differs from the germline gene, which may be a read error. MiXCR, run by TCRdb on the reads, gives a single entry per CDR3 protein. The data show a few hundred thousand distinct CDR3 sequences, with approximately 9.5% seen just once and over 3.5% held by the top ten. There are 13 residues in the CDR3. Germline values: CDR1 LNHNV, CDR2 YYDKDF (reference sequence). The sequencing input was PBMCs. The sequence was collected from a human donor in good health (CMV status not recorded). Some clones in this sample may be carry-over from other donors' samples. This chain joins TRBV15 and TRBJ1-6; TRBD1 is a possible D gene (5 bases). The CDR3 DNA sequence: TGCGTCCAGGGTAGCTCCTATAATTCACCCCTCCACTTT. It encodes CVQGSSYNSPLHF. The whole variable domain, remainder taken from reference TRBV15 and TRBJ1-6, is DAMVIQNPRYQVTQFGKPVTLSCSQTLNHNVMYWYQQKSSQAPKLLFHYYDKDFNNEADTPDNFQSRRPNTSFCFLDIRSPGLGDTAMYLCVQGSSYNSPLHFGNGTRLTVT.